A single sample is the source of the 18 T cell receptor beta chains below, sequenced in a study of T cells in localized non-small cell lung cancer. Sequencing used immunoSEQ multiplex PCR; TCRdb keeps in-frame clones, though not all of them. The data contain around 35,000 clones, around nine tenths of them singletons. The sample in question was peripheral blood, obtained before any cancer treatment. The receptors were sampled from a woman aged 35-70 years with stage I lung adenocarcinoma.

CDR3 DNA: TGTGCCAGCAGCGCCCGAGCGGGGGGGCGGGAGACCCAGTACTTC. Its protein product is CASSARAGGRETQYF. The V and J genes are TRBV9 and TRBJ2-5; 10 bases line up with TRBD2. Germline V CDR1 and CDR2: SGDLS, YYNGEE. Losses at the gene ends were 3 bases for V and 5 bases for J; bases not matched to a gene: 7. This CDR3 is built from 15 residues.

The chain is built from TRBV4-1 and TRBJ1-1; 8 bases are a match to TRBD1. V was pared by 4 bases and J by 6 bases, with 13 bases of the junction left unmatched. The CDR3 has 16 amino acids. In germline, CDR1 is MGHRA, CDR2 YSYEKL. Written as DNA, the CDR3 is TGCGCCAGCAGCCCAACCCAAGACAGGGGAGTCCCTGAAGCTTTCTTT. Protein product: CASSPTQDRGVPEAFF.

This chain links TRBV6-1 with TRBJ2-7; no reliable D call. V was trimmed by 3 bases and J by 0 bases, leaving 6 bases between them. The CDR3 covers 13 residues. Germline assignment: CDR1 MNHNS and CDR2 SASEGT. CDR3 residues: CASSDGSSYEQYF. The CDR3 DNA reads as TGTGCCAGCAGTGATGGCAGCTCCTACGAGCAGTACTTC.

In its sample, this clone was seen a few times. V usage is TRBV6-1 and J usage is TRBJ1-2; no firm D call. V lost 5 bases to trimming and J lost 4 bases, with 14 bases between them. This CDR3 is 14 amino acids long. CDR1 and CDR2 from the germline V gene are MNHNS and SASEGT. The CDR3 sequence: CASSTNPVFYGYTF. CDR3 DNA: TGTGCCAGCAGTACAAACCCTGTATTCTATGGCTACACCTTC.

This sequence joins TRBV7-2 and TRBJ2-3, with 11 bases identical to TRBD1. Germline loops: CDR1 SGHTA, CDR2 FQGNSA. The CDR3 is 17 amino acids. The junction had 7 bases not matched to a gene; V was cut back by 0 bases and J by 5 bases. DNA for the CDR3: TGTGCCAGCAGCTTAGCGGGGACAGGGGGGGTTAGAGATACGCAGTATTTT. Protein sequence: CASSLAGTGGVRDTQYF.

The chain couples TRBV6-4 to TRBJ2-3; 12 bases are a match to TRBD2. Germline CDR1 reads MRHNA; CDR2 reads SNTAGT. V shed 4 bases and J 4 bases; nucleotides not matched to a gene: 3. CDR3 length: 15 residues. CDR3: CASSASGGAPDTQYF. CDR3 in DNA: TGTGCCAGCAGTGCTAGCGGGGGGGCGCCAGATACGCAGTATTTT.

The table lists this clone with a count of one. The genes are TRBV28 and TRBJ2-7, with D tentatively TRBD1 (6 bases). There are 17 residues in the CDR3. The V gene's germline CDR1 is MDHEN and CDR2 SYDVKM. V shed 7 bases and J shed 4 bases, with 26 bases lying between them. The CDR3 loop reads CASTSTSHTTGYYEQYF. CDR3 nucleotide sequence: TGTGCCAGCACCTCTACCTCCCACACCACAGGGTATTACGAGCAGTACTTC.

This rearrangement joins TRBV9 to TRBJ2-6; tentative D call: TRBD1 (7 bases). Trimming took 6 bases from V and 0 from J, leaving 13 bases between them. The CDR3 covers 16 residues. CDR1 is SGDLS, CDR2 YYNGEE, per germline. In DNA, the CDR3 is TGTGCCAGCAACCGACAGGGACTCTCTGGGGCCAACGTCCTGACTTTC. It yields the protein CASNRQGLSGANVLTF.

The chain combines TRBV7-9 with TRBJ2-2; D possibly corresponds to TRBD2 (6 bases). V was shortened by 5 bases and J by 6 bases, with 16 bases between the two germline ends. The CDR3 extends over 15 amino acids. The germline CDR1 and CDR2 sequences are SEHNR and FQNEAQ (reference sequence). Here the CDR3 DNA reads TGTGCCAGCAGCGAAGCGGCGGCGGGGTCCGGGGAGCTGTTTTTT. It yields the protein CASSEAAAGSGELFF.

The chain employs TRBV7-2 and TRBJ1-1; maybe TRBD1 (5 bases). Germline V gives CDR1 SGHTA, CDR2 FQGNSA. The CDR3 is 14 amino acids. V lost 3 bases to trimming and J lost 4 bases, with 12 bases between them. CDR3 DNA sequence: TGTGCCAGCAGCTTTAGTGGGGGTGTCACTGAAGCTTTCTTT. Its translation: CASSFSGGVTEAFF.

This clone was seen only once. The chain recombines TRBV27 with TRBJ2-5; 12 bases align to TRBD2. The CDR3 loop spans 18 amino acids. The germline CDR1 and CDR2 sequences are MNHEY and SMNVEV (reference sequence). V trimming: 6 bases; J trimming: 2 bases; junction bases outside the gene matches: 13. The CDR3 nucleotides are TGTGCCAGCAGCACCCTGGGACTAGCGGGCCCTGGGCAAGAGACCCAGTACTTC. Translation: CASSTLGLAGPGQETQYF.

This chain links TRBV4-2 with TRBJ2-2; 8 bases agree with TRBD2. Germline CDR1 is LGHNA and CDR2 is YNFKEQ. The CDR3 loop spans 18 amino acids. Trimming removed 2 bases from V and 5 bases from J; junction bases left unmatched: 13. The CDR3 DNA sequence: TGTGCCAGCAGCCAATCCCCGGATGGGACTAGTGGGACCGGGGAGCTGTTTTTT. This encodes CASSQSPDGTSGTGELFF.

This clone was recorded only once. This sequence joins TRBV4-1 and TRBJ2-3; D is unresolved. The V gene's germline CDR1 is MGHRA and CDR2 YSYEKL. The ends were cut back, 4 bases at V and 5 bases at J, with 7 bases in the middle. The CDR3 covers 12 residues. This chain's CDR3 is CASSRGVDTQYF. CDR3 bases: TGCGCCAGCAGCCGTGGGGTAGATACGCAGTATTTT.

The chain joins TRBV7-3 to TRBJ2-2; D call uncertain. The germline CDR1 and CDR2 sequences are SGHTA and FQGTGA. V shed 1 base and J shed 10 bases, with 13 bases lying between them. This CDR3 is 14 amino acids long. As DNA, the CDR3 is TGTGCCAGCAGCTTAAATTATGGGAAGGAGGAGCTGTTTTTT. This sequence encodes CASSLNYGKEELFF.

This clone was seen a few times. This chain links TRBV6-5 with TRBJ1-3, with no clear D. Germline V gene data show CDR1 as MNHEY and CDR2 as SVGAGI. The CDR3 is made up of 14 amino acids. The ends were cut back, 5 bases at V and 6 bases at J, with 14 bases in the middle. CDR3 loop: CASSRNGPENTIYF. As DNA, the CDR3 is TGTGCCAGCAGTCGTAATGGACCTGAAAACACCATATATTTT.

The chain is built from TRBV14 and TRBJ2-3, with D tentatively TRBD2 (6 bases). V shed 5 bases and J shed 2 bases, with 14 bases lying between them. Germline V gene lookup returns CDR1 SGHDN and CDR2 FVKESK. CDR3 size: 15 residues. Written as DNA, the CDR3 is TGTGCCAGCAGCGGCGGAGGGAGAGTCACAGATACGCAGTATTTT. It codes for CASSGGGRVTDTQYF.

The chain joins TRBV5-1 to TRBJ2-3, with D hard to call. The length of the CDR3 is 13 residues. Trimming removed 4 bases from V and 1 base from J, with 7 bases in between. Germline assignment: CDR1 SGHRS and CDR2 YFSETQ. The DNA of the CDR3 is TGCGCCAGCAGCGTCGAAGGCACAGATACGCAGTATTTT. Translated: CASSVEGTDTQYF.

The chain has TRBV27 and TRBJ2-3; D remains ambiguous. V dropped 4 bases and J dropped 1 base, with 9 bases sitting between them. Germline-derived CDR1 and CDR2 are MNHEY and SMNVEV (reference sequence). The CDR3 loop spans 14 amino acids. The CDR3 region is CASSYMTRTDTQYF. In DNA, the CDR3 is TGTGCCAGCAGTTACATGACTCGCACAGATACGCAGTATTTT.